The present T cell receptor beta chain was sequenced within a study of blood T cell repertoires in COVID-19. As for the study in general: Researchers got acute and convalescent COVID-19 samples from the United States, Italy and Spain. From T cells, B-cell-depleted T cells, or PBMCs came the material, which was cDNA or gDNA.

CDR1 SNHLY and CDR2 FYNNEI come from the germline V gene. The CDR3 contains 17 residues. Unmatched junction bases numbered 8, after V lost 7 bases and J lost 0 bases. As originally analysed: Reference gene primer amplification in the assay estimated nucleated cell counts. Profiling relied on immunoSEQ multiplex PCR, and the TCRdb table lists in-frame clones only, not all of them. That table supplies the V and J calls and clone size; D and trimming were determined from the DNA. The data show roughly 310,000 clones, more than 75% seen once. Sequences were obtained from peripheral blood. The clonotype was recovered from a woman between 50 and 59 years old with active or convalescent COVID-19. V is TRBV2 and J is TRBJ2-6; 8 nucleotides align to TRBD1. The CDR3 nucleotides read TGTGCCAGCACCCAAAGGACAGGGCGCTCTGGGGCCAACGTCCTGACTTTC. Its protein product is CASTQRTGRSGANVLTF.